These 8 T cell receptor beta chains originate from one sample sequenced in a study of shared clonotypes between healthy human individuals. The data were produced by immunoSEQ multiplex PCR, yet TCRdb's version contains in-frame clones alone and is incomplete. The data show approximately 1,500,000 clones, with roughly 98% seen just once and roughly 0.4% held by the top ten. The sequenced sample consisted of naive CD4+ T cells sorted from blood. Subset noted: CD45RA+ positively selected. These receptor sequences come from a man younger than 45 in good health.

This clone was seen once. Other nucleotide sequences from this sample produce the same CDR3. The chain employs TRBV28 and TRBJ1-1; no clear D gene. V was clipped by 2 bases and J by 2 bases, with 3 bases between them. Germline V gene lookup returns CDR1 MDHEN and CDR2 SYDVKM. The CDR3 is made up of 12 amino acids. The CDR3 region has the DNA TGTGCCAGCAGTTTACTTAACACTGAAGCTTTCTTT. It codes for CASSLLNTEAFF.

J is TRBJ2-7 and V is TRBV7-2, with a tentative D call TRBD1 (5 bases). The V and J ends lost 0 bases and 1 base respectively, with 16 bases between them. This CDR3 has 17 amino acids. Germline V CDR1 and CDR2: SGHTA, FQGNSA. The DNA for the CDR3 is TGTGCCAGCAGCTTAGCAGGCCAGGCAGGGCAGTCCTACGAGCAGTACTTC. Protein sequence: CASSLAGQAGQSYEQYF.

The chain couples TRBV7-9 to TRBJ1-4; D might be TRBD1 (5 bases). Trimming cost V 3 bases and J 2 bases, with 10 bases left between them. This CDR3 contains 15 residues. From germline, CDR1 is SEHNR and CDR2 FQNEAQ (reference sequence). The CDR3 DNA follows: TGTGCCAGCAGCTTGTCAGGGAGGACTAATGAAAAACTGTTTTTT. As protein: CASSLSGRTNEKLFF.

The chain couples TRBV18 to TRBJ2-7; 12 bases agree with TRBD1. V shed 4 bases and J 5 bases; nucleotides not matched to a gene: 3. This CDR3 comprises 14 residues. From germline, CDR1 is KGHSH and CDR2 LQKENI. The CDR3 is CASSRDRGRNEQYF. For the CDR3, the DNA is TGTGCCAGCTCACGGGACAGGGGGCGAAACGAGCAGTACTTC.

The chain is built from TRBV25-1 and TRBJ2-7; TRBD1 matches at 9 bases. Germline CDR1 is MGHDK and CDR2 is SYGVNS. Germline trimming cut 7 bases from V and 4 bases from J; bases unmatched to any gene: 11. CDR3 length equals 15 residues. The CDR3 spells CASIGWTGDVYEQYF. The CDR3 nucleotides are TGTGCCAGCATCGGTTGGACAGGGGACGTTTACGAGCAGTACTTC.

This chain uses TRBV12-2 with TRBJ2-2; the table's D call, TRBD2, was not checked against the DNA. TRBV12-2 is tagged as a pseudogene. This CDR3 is built from 20 residues. CDR3: CASRANPTSGSPHYTGELFF. The CDR3 bases are TGTGCAAGTCGCGCGAACCCGACTAGCGGGAGCCCCCATTACACCGGGGAGCTGTTTTTT.

The chain carries TRBV28 and TRBJ2-7, with TRBD2 matching 9 bases. Trimming cost V 5 bases and J 6 bases; bases outside gene matches: 17. Germline V gene lookup returns CDR1 MDHEN and CDR2 SYDVKM. This CDR3 has 17 amino acids. CDR3 sequence (DNA): TGTGCCAGCAGTCTCACATTAGCGGGAGTGGGGCGGAGCGAGCAGTACTTC. This codes for CASSLTLAGVGRSEQYF.

The chain joins TRBV7-8 to TRBJ1-1; D gene ambiguous. CDR3 length: 16 amino acids. V was pared by 2 bases and J by 4 bases, with 17 bases between. CDR1 SGHVS and CDR2 FQNEAQ come from the germline V gene. CDR3 sequence reads: CASSLMPLVSSTEAFF. CDR3 nucleotides: TGTGCCAGCAGCTTAATGCCTCTCGTAAGTTCCACTGAAGCTTTCTTT.